This is a list of T cell receptor beta chains from one sample in a study of beta chain features in type 1 diabetes. Sequencing used immunoSEQ multiplex PCR; TCRdb keeps in-frame clones, though not all of them. The repertoire holds some 170,000 clones, more than 60% seen once, with under 0.1% in the top ten. Source material: naive CD4+ T cells from blood. These receptors all stem from a young man with type 1 diabetes. Each CDR3 is given with its conserved first and last residue. D genes are given only for firm matches. The size of a clone is reported for some rows only, either as once, few or many, or as a class for expanded clones.

v_call: TRBV7-9
clone_size: few
cdr3_length: 13
j_call: TRBJ2-7
d_call: .
cdr3_nt: TGTGCCAGCAGCCCCCGTCGGGGTGACGAGCAGTACTTC
cdr3_aa: CASSPRRGDEQYF

v_call: TRBV7-9
clone_size: .
cdr3_length: 16
j_call: TRBJ2-2
d_call: TRBD2
cdr3_nt: TGTGCCAGCAGCTTAGAAGCGGGGACGAACACCGGGGAGCTGTTTTTT
cdr3_aa: CASSLEAGTNTGELFF

v_call: TRBV4-1
clone_size: .
cdr3_length: 16
j_call: TRBJ2-5
d_call: .
cdr3_nt: TGCGCCAGCAGCCAAGGGCCCGAGCAAGGAGGAGAGACCCAGTACTTC
cdr3_aa: CASSQGPEQGGETQYF

v_call: TRBV5-8
clone_size: once
cdr3_length: 11
j_call: TRBJ1-1
d_call: TRBD1
cdr3_nt: TGTGCCAGCAGCTCCAGGGGGCATGCTTTCTTT
cdr3_aa: CASSSRGHAFF

v_call: TRBV14
clone_size: .
cdr3_length: 15
j_call: TRBJ2-1
d_call: .
cdr3_nt: TGTGCCAGCAGCCCGGCAGGATCGCTATACAATGAGCAGTTCTTC
cdr3_aa: CASSPAGSLYNEQFF

v_call: TRBV4-1
clone_size: .
cdr3_length: 14
j_call: TRBJ1-5
d_call: .
cdr3_nt: TGCGCCAGCAGCCAAGAAGGAGGGACTCAGCCCCAGCATTTT
cdr3_aa: CASSQEGGTQPQHF

v_call: TRBV29-1
clone_size: .
cdr3_length: 13
j_call: TRBJ2-2
d_call: TRBD1
cdr3_nt: TGCAGCGTTGCTGGGACAGGGGGCCGGGAGCTGTTTTTT
cdr3_aa: CSVAGTGGRELFF

v_call: TRBV29-1
clone_size: few
cdr3_length: 14
j_call: TRBJ2-2
d_call: .
cdr3_nt: TGCAGCGTTGGCGGAGGGGCGAACACCGGGGAGCTGTTTTTT
cdr3_aa: CSVGGGANTGELFF

v_call: TRBV9
clone_size: .
cdr3_length: 20
j_call: TRBJ2-7
d_call: TRBD2
cdr3_nt: TGTGCCAGCACCTCCCATGGGGCTAGCGGGGGCCGAGGCCAAAATTACGAGCAGTACTTC
cdr3_aa: CASTSHGASGGRGQNYEQYF

v_call: TRBV29-1
clone_size: .
cdr3_length: 12
j_call: TRBJ2-5
d_call: TRBD1
cdr3_nt: TGCAGCGTTTCTGAGGGGGCGGAGACCCAGTACTTC
cdr3_aa: CSVSEGAETQYF

v_call: TRBV28
clone_size: .
cdr3_length: 15
j_call: TRBJ2-7
d_call: .
cdr3_nt: TGTGCCAGCAGCACTCGATCTGGACCAGTCGGCGAGCAGTACTTC
cdr3_aa: CASSTRSGPVGEQYF

v_call: TRBV28
clone_size: .
cdr3_length: 16
j_call: TRBJ2-3
d_call: TRBD2
cdr3_nt: TGTGCCAGCATCCAGGGACTAGCGGGGGGCACAGATACGCAGTATTTT
cdr3_aa: CASIQGLAGGTDTQYF

v_call: TRBV30
clone_size: few
cdr3_length: 13
j_call: TRBJ2-1
d_call: .
cdr3_nt: TGTGCCTGGACGGGACCGAGCTACAATGAGCAGTTCTTC
cdr3_aa: CAWTGPSYNEQFF

v_call: TRBV7-9
clone_size: few
cdr3_length: 15
j_call: TRBJ1-2
d_call: TRBD1
cdr3_nt: TGTGCCAGCAGCAAAGGGGACAGCCCTAACTATGGCTACACCTTC
cdr3_aa: CASSKGDSPNYGYTF

v_call: TRBV7-2
clone_size: .
cdr3_length: 15
j_call: TRBJ2-7
d_call: TRBD1
cdr3_nt: TGTGCCAGCAGCCCCACGAGGGGACAGCCCTACGAGCAGTACTTC
cdr3_aa: CASSPTRGQPYEQYF

v_call: TRBV2
clone_size: few
cdr3_length: 13
j_call: TRBJ2-4
d_call: TRBD1
cdr3_nt: TGTGCCAGCATGGGACAGGGAAAAAACATTCAGTACTTC
cdr3_aa: CASMGQGKNIQYF

v_call: TRBV5-1
clone_size: few
cdr3_length: 16
j_call: TRBJ2-4
d_call: .
cdr3_nt: TGCGCCAGCAGCTTGGTTGTGGGAGATGGTCAAAACATTCAGTACTTC
cdr3_aa: CASSLVVGDGQNIQYF

v_call: TRBV18
clone_size: .
cdr3_length: 13
j_call: TRBJ1-2
d_call: .
cdr3_nt: TGTGCCAGCTCACCACCGGCTGGGCATGGCTACACCTTC
cdr3_aa: CASSPPAGHGYTF

v_call: TRBV10-3
clone_size: .
cdr3_length: 15
j_call: TRBJ2-7
d_call: .
cdr3_nt: TGTGCCACCCTGCGGTTTGGGGGGTCATCCTACGAGCAGTACTTC
cdr3_aa: CATLRFGGSSYEQYF

v_call: TRBV7-2
clone_size: .
cdr3_length: 14
j_call: TRBJ2-7
d_call: .
cdr3_nt: TGTGCCAGCAGCCCCCCCGGCCGGGCCTACGAGCAGTACTTC
cdr3_aa: CASSPPGRAYEQYF

v_call: TRBV7-9
clone_size: .
cdr3_length: 15
j_call: TRBJ1-1
d_call: .
cdr3_nt: TGTGCCAGCAGCTTATTCCAGGGCCGGGAGACTGAAGCTTTCTTT
cdr3_aa: CASSLFQGRETEAFF

v_call: TRBV30
clone_size: few
cdr3_length: 13
j_call: TRBJ2-1
d_call: TRBD1
cdr3_nt: TGTGCCTGGGGGACAGGGGTTTCCAATGAGCAGTTCTTC
cdr3_aa: CAWGTGVSNEQFF

v_call: TRBV5-6
clone_size: .
cdr3_length: 11
j_call: TRBJ1-4
d_call: .
cdr3_nt: TGTGCCAGCAGCTTTGATGAAAAACTGTTTTTT
cdr3_aa: CASSFDEKLFF

v_call: TRBV7-2
clone_size: once
cdr3_length: 14
j_call: TRBJ2-1
d_call: TRBD2
cdr3_nt: TGTGCCAGCAGCTCAGGGACTAGTCCCAATGAGCAGTTCTTC
cdr3_aa: CASSSGTSPNEQFF

v_call: TRBV5-1
clone_size: .
cdr3_length: 13
j_call: TRBJ2-3
d_call: .
cdr3_nt: TGCGCCAGCAGAGATCAGTCCACAGATACGCAGTATTTT
cdr3_aa: CASRDQSTDTQYF

v_call: TRBV28
clone_size: few
cdr3_length: 12
j_call: TRBJ2-7
d_call: TRBD1
cdr3_nt: TGTGCCCTCGGGACAGCTTCCTACGAGCAGTACTTC
cdr3_aa: CALGTASYEQYF

v_call: TRBV18
clone_size: .
cdr3_length: 17
j_call: TRBJ2-7
d_call: TRBD1
cdr3_nt: TGTGCCAGCTCACCAGACAGGGAACAATACAGGACTGGCGAGCAGTACTTC
cdr3_aa: CASSPDREQYRTGEQYF

v_call: TRBV2
clone_size: .
cdr3_length: 14
j_call: TRBJ2-7
d_call: .
cdr3_nt: TGTGCCAGCAGCGAGAGGCGCTGGGGCGGAGAGCAGTACTTC
cdr3_aa: CASSERRWGGEQYF

v_call: TRBV9
clone_size: .
cdr3_length: 15
j_call: TRBJ2-1
d_call: TRBD2
cdr3_nt: TGTGCCAGCAGCTCCCGACAGCGGGGCTACAATGAGCAGTTCTTC
cdr3_aa: CASSSRQRGYNEQFF

v_call: TRBV10-3
clone_size: .
cdr3_length: 15
j_call: TRBJ1-1
d_call: TRBD1
cdr3_nt: TGTGCCATCAGGGGAAGGACAGGATTAAACACTGAAGCTTTCTTT
cdr3_aa: CAIRGRTGLNTEAFF

v_call: TRBV7-9
clone_size: .
cdr3_length: 18
j_call: TRBJ2-5
d_call: TRBD2
cdr3_nt: TGTGCCAGCAGCGACGAGGGGACTAGCGGGGCGGCAGGGGAGACCCAGTACTTC
cdr3_aa: CASSDEGTSGAAGETQYF

v_call: TRBV29-1
clone_size: .
cdr3_length: 11
j_call: TRBJ2-3
d_call: .
cdr3_nt: TGCAGCCAAGGACAGACAGATACGCAGTATTTT
cdr3_aa: CSQGQTDTQYF

v_call: TRBV15
clone_size: few
cdr3_length: 14
j_call: TRBJ2-3
d_call: .
cdr3_nt: TGTGCCACCAGCAGAGATGGGGGAACAGATACGCAGTATTTT
cdr3_aa: CATSRDGGTDTQYF

v_call: TRBV9
clone_size: .
cdr3_length: 12
j_call: TRBJ2-5
d_call: .
cdr3_nt: TGTGCCAGCTCCCCGGGGGCAGAGACCCAGTACTTC
cdr3_aa: CASSPGAETQYF

v_call: TRBV29-1
clone_size: .
cdr3_length: 15
j_call: TRBJ1-6
d_call: .
cdr3_nt: TGCAGCGCCCGCCTGGGTGCGGTTGGTAATTCACCCCTCCACTTT
cdr3_aa: CSARLGAVGNSPLHF

v_call: TRBV29-1
clone_size: .
cdr3_length: 12
j_call: TRBJ1-2
d_call: .
cdr3_nt: TGCAGCGTTGACGGGACTGCCTATGGCTACACCTTC
cdr3_aa: CSVDGTAYGYTF

v_call: TRBV13
clone_size: .
cdr3_length: 13
j_call: TRBJ2-1
d_call: .
cdr3_nt: TGTGCCAGCAGCTCCAAGGTGGGGAATGAGCAGTTCTTC
cdr3_aa: CASSSKVGNEQFF

v_call: TRBV7-2
clone_size: .
cdr3_length: 13
j_call: TRBJ2-7
d_call: .
cdr3_nt: TGTGCCAGCAGTTACTCCCGAGACGGAGAGCAGTACTTC
cdr3_aa: CASSYSRDGEQYF

v_call: TRBV21-1
clone_size: few
cdr3_length: 15
j_call: TRBJ1-2
d_call: .
cdr3_nt: TGTGCCAGCAGCAAAGCTTCGTCCGGGAACTATGGCTACACCTTC
cdr3_aa: CASSKASSGNYGYTF

v_call: TRBV29-1
clone_size: .
cdr3_length: 9
j_call: TRBJ1-1
d_call: .
cdr3_nt: TGCAGCGTCGGACAGGAAGCTTTCTTT
cdr3_aa: CSVGQEAFF

v_call: TRBV7-9
clone_size: few
cdr3_length: 15
j_call: TRBJ1-4
d_call: .
cdr3_nt: TGTGCCAGCAGCCGCCCTAAGGACACCCTTGTGAAACTGTTTTTT
cdr3_aa: CASSRPKDTLVKLFF

v_call: TRBV6-5
clone_size: .
cdr3_length: 11
j_call: TRBJ2-7
d_call: .
cdr3_nt: TGTGCCAGCAGTTACGTATGGGAGCAGTACTTC
cdr3_aa: CASSYVWEQYF

v_call: TRBV2
clone_size: .
cdr3_length: 13
j_call: TRBJ1-1
d_call: .
cdr3_nt: TGTGCCAGCACAGAGAATATGAACACTGAAGCTTTCTTT
cdr3_aa: CASTENMNTEAFF

v_call: TRBV4-3
clone_size: few
cdr3_length: 14
j_call: TRBJ2-1
d_call: .
cdr3_nt: TGCGCCAGCAGCCAATCGGGCTTGTACAATGAGCAGTTCTTC
cdr3_aa: CASSQSGLYNEQFF

v_call: TRBV7-6
clone_size: few
cdr3_length: 13
j_call: TRBJ2-1
d_call: TRBD1
cdr3_nt: TGTGCCAGCAGCAAGGGACAGAGGAGTGAGCAGTTCTTC
cdr3_aa: CASSKGQRSEQFF

v_call: TRBV29-1
clone_size: .
cdr3_length: 14
j_call: TRBJ2-3
d_call: .
cdr3_nt: TGCAGCGTGACGGGCCCAGACTGGACAGATACGCAGTATTTT
cdr3_aa: CSVTGPDWTDTQYF